This TCR beta chain stems from a study of molecular identifiers for immune sequencing clone quantification. This clonotype was recorded once. This CDR3 is built from 13 residues. V was cut by 4 bases and J by 2 bases, with 9 bases left in between. The V gene's germline CDR1 is SGHDT and CDR2 YYEEEE. The authors sorted naive CD8 T cells as CD8+CD4-CCR7+CD45RA+. With listed TCR primers and previously described methods, bulk TCR libraries were prepared. TCRdb itself ran the PCR reads through MiXCR, one entry per CDR3 protein. The repertoire holds approximately 500,000 distinct CDR3 sequences, over 20% seen once, with 0.7% to 0.95% in the top ten.

Sample: naive CD8+ T cells from blood, with Jurkat cell RNA spiked in. Subset denoted: FACS-sorted CD8+CD4-CCR7+CD45RA+ naive T cells. This clonotype was obtained from a human donor in good health. Some libraries in this study had Jurkat cell RNA spiked in. The chain employs TRBV5-6 and TRBJ2-5, with D unresolved. CDR3 protein: CASSISYQETQYF. The DNA for the CDR3 is TGTGCCAGCAGCATTAGCTATCAAGAGACCCAGTACTTC.